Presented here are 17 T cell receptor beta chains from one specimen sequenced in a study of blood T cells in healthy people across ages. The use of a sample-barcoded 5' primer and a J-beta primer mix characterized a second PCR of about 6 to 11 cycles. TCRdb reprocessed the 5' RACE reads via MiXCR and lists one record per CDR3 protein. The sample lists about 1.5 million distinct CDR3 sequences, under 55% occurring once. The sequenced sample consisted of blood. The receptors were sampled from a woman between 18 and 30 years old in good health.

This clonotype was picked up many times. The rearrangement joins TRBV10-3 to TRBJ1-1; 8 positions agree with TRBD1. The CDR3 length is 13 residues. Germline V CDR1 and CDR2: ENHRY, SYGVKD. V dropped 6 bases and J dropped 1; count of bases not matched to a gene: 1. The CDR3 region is CAISGTGNTEAFF. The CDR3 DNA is TGTGCCATCAGCGGGACAGGGAACACTGAAGCTTTCTTT.

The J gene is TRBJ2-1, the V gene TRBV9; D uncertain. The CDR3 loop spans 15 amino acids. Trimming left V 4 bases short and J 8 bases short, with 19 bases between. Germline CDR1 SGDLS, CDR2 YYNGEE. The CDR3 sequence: CASSQNSVRADEQFF. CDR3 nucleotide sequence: TGTGCCAGCAGCCAAAACTCGGTAAGGGCGGATGAGCAGTTCTTC. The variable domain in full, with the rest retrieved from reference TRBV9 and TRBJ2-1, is DSGVTQTPKHLITATGQRVTLRCSPRSGDLSVYWYQQSLDQGLQFLIQYYNGEERAKGNILERFSAQQFPDLHSELNLSSLELGDSALYFCASSQNSVRADEQFFGPGTRLTVL.

CDR3 nucleotides: TGTGCCAGCAGCTTAAAGGGACAGGGCTCCTACAATGAGCAGTTCTTC. It translates to CASSLKGQGSYNEQFF. The V and J genes are TRBV7-3 and TRBJ2-1; TRBD1 aligns across 9 bases. The CDR3 covers 16 residues. Per the germline V gene, CDR1 is SGHTA and CDR2 is FQGTGA. Trimming removed 1 base from V and 0 bases from J; junction bases left unmatched: 1.

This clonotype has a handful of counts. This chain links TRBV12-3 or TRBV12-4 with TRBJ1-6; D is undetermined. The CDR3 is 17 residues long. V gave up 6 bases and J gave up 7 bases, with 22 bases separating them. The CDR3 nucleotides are TGTGCCAGCAGGGACGGCGACTCCTACGGTAGAAATTCACCCCTCCACTTT. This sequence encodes CASRDGDSYGRNSPLHF.

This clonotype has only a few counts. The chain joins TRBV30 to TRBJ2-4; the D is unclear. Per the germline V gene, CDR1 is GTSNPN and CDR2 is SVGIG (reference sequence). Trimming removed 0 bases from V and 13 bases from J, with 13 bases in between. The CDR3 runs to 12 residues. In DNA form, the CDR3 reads TGTGCCTGGAGTGTAACCCAAACCGGGCAGTACTTC. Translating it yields CAWSVTQTGQYF.

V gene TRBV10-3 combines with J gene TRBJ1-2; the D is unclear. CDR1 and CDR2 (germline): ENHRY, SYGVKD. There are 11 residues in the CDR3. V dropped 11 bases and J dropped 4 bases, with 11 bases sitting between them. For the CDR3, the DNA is TGTGCCGTGAGGGCAGGCTATGGCTACACCTTC. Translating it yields CAVRAGYGYTF.

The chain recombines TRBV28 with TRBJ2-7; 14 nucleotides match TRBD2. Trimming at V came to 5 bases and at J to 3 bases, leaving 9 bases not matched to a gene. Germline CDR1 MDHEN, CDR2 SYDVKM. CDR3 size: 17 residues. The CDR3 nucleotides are TGTGCCAGCAGTCACCCTGCCGGGACTAGCGGGAGCTACGAGCAGTACTTC. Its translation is CASSHPAGTSGSYEQYF.

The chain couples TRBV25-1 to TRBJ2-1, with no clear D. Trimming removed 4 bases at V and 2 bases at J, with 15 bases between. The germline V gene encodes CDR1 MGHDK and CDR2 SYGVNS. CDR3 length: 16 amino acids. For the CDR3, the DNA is TGTGCCAGCAGTGGTTCGAGCGCCCGAACCTACAATGAGCAGTTCTTC. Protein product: CASSGSSARTYNEQFF.

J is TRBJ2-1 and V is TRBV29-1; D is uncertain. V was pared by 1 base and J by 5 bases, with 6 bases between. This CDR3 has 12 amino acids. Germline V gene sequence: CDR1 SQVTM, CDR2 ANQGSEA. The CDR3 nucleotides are TGCAGCGTTGAAGTGCGCCACAATGAGCAGTTCTTC. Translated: CSVEVRHNEQFF.

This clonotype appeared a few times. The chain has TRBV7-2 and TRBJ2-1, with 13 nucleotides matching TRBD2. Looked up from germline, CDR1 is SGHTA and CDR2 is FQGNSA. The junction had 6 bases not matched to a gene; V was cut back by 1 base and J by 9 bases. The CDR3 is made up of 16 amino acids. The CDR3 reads CASSLDGLAGVAEQFF. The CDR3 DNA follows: TGTGCCAGCAGCTTAGATGGACTAGCGGGAGTTGCTGAGCAGTTCTTC.

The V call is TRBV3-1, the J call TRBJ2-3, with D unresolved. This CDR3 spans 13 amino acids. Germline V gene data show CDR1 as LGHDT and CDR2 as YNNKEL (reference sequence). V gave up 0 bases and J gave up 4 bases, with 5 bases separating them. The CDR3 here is CASSQEEADTQYF. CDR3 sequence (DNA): TGTGCCAGCAGCCAAGAAGAAGCAGATACGCAGTATTTT.

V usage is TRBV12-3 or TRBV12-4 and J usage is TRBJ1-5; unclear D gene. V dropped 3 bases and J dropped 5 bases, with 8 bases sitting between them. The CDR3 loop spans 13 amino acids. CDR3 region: CASSFNGDQPQHF. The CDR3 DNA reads TGTGCCAGCAGTTTCAACGGAGATCAGCCCCAGCATTTT.

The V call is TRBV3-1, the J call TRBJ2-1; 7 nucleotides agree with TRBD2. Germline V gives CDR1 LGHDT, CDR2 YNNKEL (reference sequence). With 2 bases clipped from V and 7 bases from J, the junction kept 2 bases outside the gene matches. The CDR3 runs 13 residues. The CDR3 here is CASSQTRENEQFF. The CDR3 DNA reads TGTGCCAGCAGCCAAACGCGGGAGAATGAGCAGTTCTTC.

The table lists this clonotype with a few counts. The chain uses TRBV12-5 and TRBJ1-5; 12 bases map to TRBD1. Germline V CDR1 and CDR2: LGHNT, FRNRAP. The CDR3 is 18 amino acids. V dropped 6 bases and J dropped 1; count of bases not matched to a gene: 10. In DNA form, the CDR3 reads TGTGCTAGTGGGAAGACGGGACAGGGGGCTCTCAGCAATCAGCCCCAGCATTTT. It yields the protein CASGKTGQGALSNQPQHF.

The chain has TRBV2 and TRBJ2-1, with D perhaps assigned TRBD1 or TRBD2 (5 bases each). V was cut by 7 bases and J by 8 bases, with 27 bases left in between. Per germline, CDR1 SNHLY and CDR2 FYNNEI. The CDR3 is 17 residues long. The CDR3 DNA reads TGTGCCAGCATGATTGAAACCTTAGCAGCCCGAGGGGATGAGCAGTTCTTC. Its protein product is CASMIETLAARGDEQFF.

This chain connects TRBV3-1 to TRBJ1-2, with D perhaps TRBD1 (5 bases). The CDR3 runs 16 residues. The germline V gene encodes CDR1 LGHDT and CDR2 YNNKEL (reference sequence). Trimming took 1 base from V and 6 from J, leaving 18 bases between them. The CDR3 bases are TGTGCCAGCAGCCAAGCGTGGGCGGACGGGGCCCATGGCTACACCTTC. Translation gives CASSQAWADGAHGYTF.

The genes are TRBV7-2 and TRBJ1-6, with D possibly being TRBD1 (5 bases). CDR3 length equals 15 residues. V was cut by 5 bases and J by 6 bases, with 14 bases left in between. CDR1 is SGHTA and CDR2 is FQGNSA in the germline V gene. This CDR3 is CASSGAQPGNSPLHF. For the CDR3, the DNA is TGTGCCAGCAGCGGGGCTCAACCGGGTAATTCACCCCTCCACTTT.